What follows are 23 T cell receptor beta chains derived from one specimen sequenced in a study of blood T cell repertoires in COVID-19. Profiled with immunoSEQ multiplex PCR; TCRdb holds only in-frame clones, not every one. The sample lists some 150,000 clones; more than 65% were seen once. Source material: peripheral blood. The receptor source for this set is a woman in her forties or fifties with acute or convalescent COVID-19.

V is TRBV3-1 (or the pseudogene TRBV3-2) and J is TRBJ1-3; TRBD1 is a possible D gene (6 bases). The germline CDR1 and CDR2 sequences are LGHDT and YNNKEL (reference sequence). V lost 0 bases and J 3 bases, leaving 27 bases between the germline ends. The CDR3 is 21 residues long. The CDR3 protein is CASSQDPTRRGAAGVGNTIYF. Here the CDR3 DNA reads TGTGCCAGCAGCCAAGATCCCACGCGCAGGGGAGCGGCCGGGGTTGGAAACACCATATATTTT.

The chain recombines TRBV2 with TRBJ2-5; 8 nucleotides match TRBD1. This CDR3 has 15 residues. V shed 3 bases, J shed 1 base, and the junction held 4 bases outside the gene matches. The germline V gene encodes CDR1 SNHLY and CDR2 FYNNEI. The CDR3: CASSDQGASQETQYF. The DNA for the CDR3 is TGTGCCAGCAGTGACCAGGGGGCCAGCCAAGAGACCCAGTACTTC.

The genes are TRBV11-2 and TRBJ2-1; tentatively, D is TRBD1 (5 bases). V gave up 1 base and J gave up 2 bases, with 6 bases separating them. Germline V CDR1 and CDR2: SGHAT, FQNNGV. CDR3 size: 14 residues. The CDR3 coding sequence is TGTGCCAGCAGCTTAGCAGGGCCCTACAATGAGCAGTTCTTC. It codes for CASSLAGPYNEQFF.

The rearrangement uses TRBV6-6 and TRBJ1-2; D remains unclear. CDR1 MNHNY and CDR2 SVGAGI come from the germline V gene (reference sequence). CDR3 length equals 12 residues. V gave up 7 bases and J gave up 4 bases, with 10 bases separating them. CDR3 in amino acids: CASTIYSYGYTF. The CDR3 nucleotides read TGTGCCAGCACTATTTACAGCTATGGCTACACCTTC.

The chain couples TRBV6-5 to TRBJ2-7; a possible D gene is TRBD1 (5 bases). Per germline, CDR1 MNHEY and CDR2 SVGAGI. This CDR3 comprises 14 residues. V was cut by 5 bases and J by 1 base, with 12 bases left in between. CDR3 nucleotide sequence: TGTGCCAGCAGTACCCCGACAGTTTCCTACGAGCAGTACTTC. Encoded protein: CASSTPTVSYEQYF.

On this clone: Other DNA sequences in the sample encode the same CDR3. The V and J genes are TRBV29-1 and TRBJ1-2; 7 bases line up with TRBD1. Germline values: CDR1 SQVTM, CDR2 ANQGSEA. The CDR3 contains 13 residues. V was pared by 4 bases and J by 5 bases, with 7 bases of the junction left unmatched. The CDR3 spells CSVGGGEGYGYTF. In DNA, the CDR3 is TGCAGCGTTGGAGGGGGCGAGGGATATGGCTACACCTTC.

The CDR3 bases are TGTGCCACCAGCGGGGATACCGGGAGCTTTGAAAAACTGTTTTTT. Its protein is CATSGDTGSFEKLFF. V usage is TRBV15 and J usage is TRBJ1-4; D ambiguous. Trimming took 5 bases from V and 7 from J, leaving 17 bases between them. The CDR3 is made up of 15 amino acids. In germline, CDR1 is LNHNV, CDR2 YYDKDF (reference sequence).

The chain uses TRBV27 and TRBJ1-6; a weak D match, TRBD1 (6 bases). The CDR3 consists of 14 residues. V gave up 7 bases and J gave up 8 bases, with 15 bases separating them. Germline V CDR1 and CDR2: MNHEY, SMNVEV (reference sequence). The CDR3 region has the DNA TGTGCCAGCAAGCAGACAGGCAGACATTCACCCCTCCACTTT. This sequence encodes CASKQTGRHSPLHF.

This clone was observed a handful of times. V and J are TRBV10-3 and TRBJ2-7; a possible D gene is TRBD1 (6 bases). Germline CDR1 is ENHRY and CDR2 is SYGVKD. Trimming pared 1 base from V and 9 bases from J, leaving 16 bases between. The CDR3 length is 14 residues. CDR3 region: CAISEYQQGQGQYF. The CDR3 nucleotides are TGTGCCATCAGTGAGTACCAACAGGGTCAAGGGCAGTACTTC.

The V call is TRBV5-4, the J call TRBJ1-3, with D maybe TRBD1 (6 bases). This CDR3 has 13 residues. Deletions cut 9 bases from V and 4 bases from J, with 14 bases between. Germline V gene sequence: CDR1 SGHNT, CDR2 YYREEE (reference sequence). In DNA, the CDR3 is TGTGCCACGGAACAGGGTGGCGGAAACACCATATATTTT. Protein: CATEQGGGNTIYF.

The chain couples TRBV18 to TRBJ2-7; a possible D gene is TRBD2 (5 bases). Germline CDR1 is KGHSH and CDR2 is LQKENI. The CDR3 loop spans 14 amino acids. The V end was cut by 0 bases, the J end by 7 bases, with 13 bases between. The CDR3 DNA follows: TGTGCCAGCTCACCACCGATGCGGTCGGGGGAGCAGTACTTC. It codes for CASSPPMRSGEQYF.

V gene TRBV27 combines with J gene TRBJ1-2; D is unresolved. The V gene lost 2 bases and the J gene lost 2 bases, with 12 bases spanning the gap. This CDR3 contains 15 residues. The V gene's germline CDR1 is MNHEY and CDR2 SMNVEV (reference sequence). In nucleotides, the CDR3 is TGTGCCAGCAGTTTAGGAGGCAGGCCCAACTATGGCTACACCTTC. This sequence encodes CASSLGGRPNYGYTF.

In this sample, this clone turned up once. The V gene is TRBV5-8, the J gene TRBJ1-2; 7 nucleotides align to TRBD1. The CDR3 consists of 14 residues. In germline, CDR1 is SGHTS, CDR2 YDEGEE. The trim removed 6 bases at V and 3 bases at J, leaving 8 bases unmatched. CDR3 DNA sequence: TGTGCCAGCACCCTTTTCCAGGGGGACTATGGCTACACCTTC. Its protein is CASTLFQGDYGYTF.

The CDR3 spells CASSVIGSGYTF. CDR3 nucleotides: TGTGCCAGCAGCGTAATAGGGAGTGGCTACACCTTC. The rearrangement uses TRBV9 and TRBJ1-2; D is unresolved. Trimming removed 1 base at V and 7 bases at J, with 8 bases between. The germline V gene has CDR1 SGDLS and CDR2 YYNGEE. This CDR3 has 12 residues.

This sequence joins TRBV18 and TRBJ2-1, with D possibly matching TRBD1 (7 bases). The CDR3 covers 16 residues. Germline-derived CDR1 and CDR2 are KGHSH and LQKENI. With 3 bases removed from V and 2 bases from J, the gap between germline ends came to 14 bases. The CDR3 DNA follows: TGTGCCAGCTCACCTTTGTCAGGGGGGACCTACAATGAGCAGTTCTTC. This translates into CASSPLSGGTYNEQFF.

This chain joins TRBV18 and TRBJ2-5; D may be TRBD1 (6 bases). From germline, CDR1 is KGHSH and CDR2 LQKENI. The CDR3 contains 12 residues. With 5 bases removed from V and 2 bases from J, the gap between germline ends came to 6 bases. CDR3 DNA: TGTGCCAGCTCAGGACAGCAAGAGACCCAGTACTTC. As protein: CASSGQQETQYF.

The V gene is TRBV24-1, the J gene TRBJ2-1, with D possibly being TRBD1 (6 bases). CDR3 size: 15 residues. CDR1 is KGHDR and CDR2 is SFDVKD in the germline V gene. Trimming took 1 base from V and 5 from J, leaving 11 bases between them. CDR3 region: CATSDFGQGHNEQFF. The CDR3 DNA is TGTGCCACCAGTGATTTTGGTCAGGGGCACAATGAGCAGTTCTTC.

V and J are TRBV19 and TRBJ1-1; D is unclear. Germline V CDR1 and CDR2: LNHDA, SQIVND (reference sequence). Trimming took 7 bases from V and 1 from J, leaving 13 bases between them. The CDR3 extends over 14 amino acids. DNA for the CDR3: TGTGCCAGTACCACCCCGGCGGAGAACACTGAAGCTTTCTTT. Its protein product is CASTTPAENTEAFF.

There are a few counts of this clone. This rearrangement joins TRBV28 to TRBJ1-3; unclear D gene. The CDR3 runs to 15 residues. Germline V gene lookup returns CDR1 MDHEN and CDR2 SYDVKM. Trimming shortened V by 5 bases and J by 0 bases, and 11 bases separated the two germline ends. The CDR3 reads CASSGGRFSGNTIYF. The CDR3, as DNA: TGTGCCAGCAGTGGAGGACGGTTCTCTGGAAACACCATATATTTT.

This chain uses TRBV7-2 with TRBJ1-1, with 8 positions matching TRBD1. Germline V lookup: CDR1 SGHTA, CDR2 FQGNSA. V shed 1 base and J 3 bases; nucleotides not matched to a gene: 4. The CDR3 contains 15 residues. In DNA, the CDR3 is TGTGCCAGCAGCTTAGGGGACAGGAGATACACTGAAGCTTTCTTT. Translated: CASSLGDRRYTEAFF.

This chain links TRBV27 with TRBJ1-6; the match to TRBD1 covers 9 bases. Germline CDR1 reads MNHEY; CDR2 reads SMNVEV (reference sequence). V gave up 6 bases and J gave up 10 bases; unmatched junction bases: 7. The CDR3 length is 14 residues. The CDR3 protein is CASRPTGGRSPLHF. In DNA form, the CDR3 reads TGTGCCAGCAGGCCGACAGGGGGTCGATCACCCCTCCACTTT.

This clone occurred a few times. Additional DNA sequences in this sample encode the identical CDR3. V usage is TRBV3-1 (or the pseudogene TRBV3-2) and J usage is TRBJ1-1; 9 nucleotides align to TRBD1. This CDR3 contains 14 residues. The germline V gene encodes CDR1 LGHDT and CDR2 YNNKEL (reference sequence). With V trimmed by 1 base and J by 5 bases, 2 bases remained unmatched. In nucleotides, the CDR3 is TGTGCCAGCAGCCAAGCGGGACAGGGAACTGAAGCTTTCTTT. This gives the protein CASSQAGQGTEAFF.

The CDR3 protein is CASSPKRVGNTIYF. DNA for the CDR3: TGTGCCAGCAGCCCCAAAAGAGTGGGAAACACCATATATTTT. This chain connects TRBV9 to TRBJ1-3; D gene unclear. Trimming took off 4 bases at V and 4 bases at J, with 12 bases between the two ends. The CDR3 is made up of 14 amino acids. Germline-derived CDR1 and CDR2 are SGDLS and YYNGEE.